The present entry profiles one T cell receptor (beta chain) with its context. Template switching (which added a universal primer site) was used, and cDNA carried unique molecular identifiers. Each CDR3 protein is one row after TCRdb ran MiXCR on the 5' RACE reads. Among roughly 700,000 distinct CDR3 sequences listed, 8.6% were seen once. The record originates from a study of identical twins. This CDR3 region has 15 residues. Germline V gene lookup returns CDR1 LGHNA and CDR2 YSLEER. V lost 4 bases to trimming and J lost 6 bases; unmatched junction nucleotides: 12. Donors were all healthy Caucasians. These data also formed part of another study, on yellow fever vaccine responses in identical twins. This second study notes: Reported findings indicate that twins' vaccine T cell responses seemed partially convergent, partially personalized.

The chain is built from TRBV4-3 and TRBJ2-7; 7 bases are a match to TRBD1. This sequence was found in a woman aged 18-29 years in good health. Sequences were obtained from PBMCs. CDR3 bases: TGCGCCAGCAGCCCAGACAGGGCGTCCCCTTTCGAGCAGTACTTC. Translated, it gives CASSPDRASPFEQYF.